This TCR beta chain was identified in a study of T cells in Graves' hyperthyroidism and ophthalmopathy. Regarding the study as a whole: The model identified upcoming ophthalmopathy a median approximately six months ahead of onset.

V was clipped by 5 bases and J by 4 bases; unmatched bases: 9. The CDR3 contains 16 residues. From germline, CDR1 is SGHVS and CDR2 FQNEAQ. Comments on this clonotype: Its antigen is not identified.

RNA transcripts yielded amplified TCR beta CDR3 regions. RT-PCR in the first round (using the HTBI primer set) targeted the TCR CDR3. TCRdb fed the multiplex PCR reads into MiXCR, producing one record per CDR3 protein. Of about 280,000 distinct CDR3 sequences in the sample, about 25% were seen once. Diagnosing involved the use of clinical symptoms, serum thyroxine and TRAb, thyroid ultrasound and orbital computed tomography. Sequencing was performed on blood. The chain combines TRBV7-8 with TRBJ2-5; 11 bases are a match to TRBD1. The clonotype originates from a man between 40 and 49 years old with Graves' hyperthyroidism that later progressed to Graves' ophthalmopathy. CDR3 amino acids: CASSPRTGGIGETQYF. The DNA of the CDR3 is TGTGCCAGCAGCCCTAGGACAGGGGGCATTGGAGAGACCCAGTACTTC.